This TCR beta chain derives from a study of T cell repertoires in cytomegalovirus infection. Trimming cost V 0 bases and J 7 bases, with 11 bases left between them. CDR3 length equals 13 residues. Germline V gene sequence: CDR1 DFQATT, CDR2 SNEGSKA (reference sequence). The table lists this clonotype with a few counts. TCRdb reanalysed the reads using MiXCR and keeps one entry per CDR3 protein. The table lists hundreds of thousands of distinct CDR3 sequences, approximately 10% of them singletons, with 10% to 13% in the top ten. The rearrangement uses TRBV20-1 and TRBJ2-3; the D is unclear. The sequencing sample was made of PBMCs. This receptor was taken from a human donor in good health (CMV status not recorded). Some clones in this sample may be carry-over from other donors' samples. The CDR3 DNA follows: TGCAGTGCTAGAGATGGTTCCCTGAATACGCAGTATTTT. Amino acid sequence: CSARDGSLNTQYF.